The 2 T cell receptor beta chains in this list originate from one sample, sequenced in a study of T cell responses to AZD1222 COVID-19 vaccine (dated by TCRdb to 2020 to 2022). The library was obtained by the immunoSEQ multiplex PCR assay. TCRdb stores this immuneACCESS table with in-frame sequences only. Part of the clones is absent; in the studies checked, under half of the shortfall reflects unresolved V genes, and no reason is known for the rest. The sample table holds around 88,000 clones, of which roughly 91% were seen once. The ten largest clonotypes hold less than 3.5% of the sample. Per the publication, the time point label means: baseline before first vaccination. What this sample's treatment or condition label stands for: meningococcal conjugate vaccine given as trial control. The specimen comprised peripheral blood, sampled on day 0 of MenACWY control vaccination. These receptors were obtained from an adult in good health.

The chain has TRBV27 and TRBJ1-5, with D possibly being TRBD1 (6 bases). The germline V gene has CDR1 MNHEY and CDR2 SMNVEV (reference sequence). V was pared by 5 bases and J by 5 bases, with 13 bases between. The CDR3 contains 14 residues. CDR3 coding DNA: TGTGCCAGCAGTCCACGGACAGCGGATCAGCCCCAGCATTTT. This sequence encodes CASSPRTADQPQHF.

The rearrangement links TRBV6-1 to TRBJ1-3; D uncertain. The CDR3 consists of 15 residues. Germline V gives CDR1 MNHNS, CDR2 SASEGT. V was pared by 2 bases and J by 2 bases, with 10 bases between. The CDR3 reads CASSENLRTGNTIYF. CDR3 bases: TGTGCCAGCAGTGAAAATCTGCGGACTGGAAACACCATATATTTT.